This is a list of T cell receptor beta chains from one sample in a study of blood T cell repertoires in COVID-19. The repertoire was sequenced with immunoSEQ multiplex PCR; TCRdb's copy has only in-frame clones and lacks some. Of 150,000 to 200,000 clones in the sample, about 88% are singletons; the top ten hold roughly 24%. The source material was peripheral blood. Receptors were obtained from a man aged 60 to 69 with acute or convalescent COVID-19. Both conserved end residues are part of each CDR3. Each record gives: CDR3 length, V gene, clone size, J gene, D gene, CDR3 DNA, CDR3 protein. A D gene is named only where the DNA matches it firmly. The listing skips clone size in some rows; elsewhere it reads once, few, many or a size class.

CDR3 length: 15; V gene: TRBV30; clone size: .; J gene: TRBJ2-2; D gene: .; CDR3 DNA: TGTGCCTGGAGTGCTCAGGGGCGCGGGACCGGGGAGCTGTTTTTT; CDR3 protein: CAWSAQGRGTGELFF
CDR3 length: 14; V gene: TRBV6-2/TRBV6-3; clone size: .; J gene: TRBJ1-4; D gene: .; CDR3 DNA: TGTGCCAGCAGCCTCGCAGGGACTAATGAAAAACTGTTTTTT; CDR3 protein: CASSLAGTNEKLFF
CDR3 length: 14; V gene: TRBV5-1; clone size: few; J gene: TRBJ2-7; D gene: TRBD1; CDR3 DNA: TGCGCCAGCAGCTTGGGACAGGGTAACTACGAGCAGTACTTC; CDR3 protein: CASSLGQGNYEQYF
CDR3 length: 15; V gene: TRBV7-9; clone size: .; J gene: TRBJ2-7; D gene: .; CDR3 DNA: TGTGCCAGCAGCTTATCCGGTGGAGGATCCTACGAGCAGTACTTC; CDR3 protein: CASSLSGGGSYEQYF
CDR3 length: 17; V gene: TRBV24-1; clone size: .; J gene: TRBJ1-2; D gene: .; CDR3 DNA: TGTGCCACCAGTGATTCCCAATCCATGACAGAGACCTATGGCTACACCTTC; CDR3 protein: CATSDSQSMTETYGYTF
CDR3 length: 15; V gene: TRBV4-3; clone size: .; J gene: TRBJ1-6; D gene: .; CDR3 DNA: TGCGCCAGCAGCCAAGATAGGATGGGGGGATCACCCCTCCACTTT; CDR3 protein: CASSQDRMGGSPLHF
CDR3 length: 14; V gene: TRBV11-2; clone size: .; J gene: TRBJ1-6; D gene: TRBD1; CDR3 DNA: TGTGCCAGCAGCCCGCGGACAGGGCCTTCACCCCTCCACTTT; CDR3 protein: CASSPRTGPSPLHF
CDR3 length: 13; V gene: TRBV19; clone size: .; J gene: TRBJ1-5; D gene: TRBD1; CDR3 DNA: TGTGCCACCGCGGGACAGGGAGGTCAGCCCCAGCATTTT; CDR3 protein: CATAGQGGQPQHF
CDR3 length: 14; V gene: TRBV7-9; clone size: .; J gene: TRBJ2-7; D gene: .; CDR3 DNA: TGTGCCAGCAGCTTAGGCGGACAGCTGGGGGAGCAGTACTTC; CDR3 protein: CASSLGGQLGEQYF
CDR3 length: 18; V gene: TRBV5-1; clone size: few; J gene: TRBJ1-6; D gene: TRBD1; CDR3 DNA: TGCGCCAGCAGCAACAGACAGGGGGTGAGCTCCTATAATTCACCCCTCCACTTT; CDR3 protein: CASSNRQGVSSYNSPLHF
CDR3 length: 14; V gene: TRBV15; clone size: .; J gene: TRBJ2-2; D gene: .; CDR3 DNA: TGTGCCACCAGCAGAGCACAGGGTACCGGGGAGCTGTTTTTT; CDR3 protein: CATSRAQGTGELFF
CDR3 length: 14; V gene: TRBV27; clone size: .; J gene: TRBJ2-5; D gene: TRBD1; CDR3 DNA: TGTGCCAGCAGTTTAAGGGGGCGTCAAGAGACCCAGTACTTC; CDR3 protein: CASSLRGRQETQYF
CDR3 length: 18; V gene: TRBV7-8; clone size: .; J gene: TRBJ1-5; D gene: TRBD1; CDR3 DNA: TGTGCCAGCAGCTTACGGCCGGGACAGGGATATAGCAATCAGCCCCAGCATTTT; CDR3 protein: CASSLRPGQGYSNQPQHF
CDR3 length: 16; V gene: TRBV27; clone size: .; J gene: TRBJ1-5; D gene: .; CDR3 DNA: TGTGCCAGCAGTTTAAGAGGGAGGGACTCCGATCAGCCCCAGCATTTT; CDR3 protein: CASSLRGRDSDQPQHF
CDR3 length: 16; V gene: TRBV5-4; clone size: .; J gene: TRBJ1-6; D gene: .; CDR3 DNA: TGTGCCAGCAGCCGCCTCACGAGCTCCTATAATTCACCCCTCCACTTT; CDR3 protein: CASSRLTSSYNSPLHF
CDR3 length: 16; V gene: TRBV18; clone size: .; J gene: TRBJ2-3; D gene: TRBD2; CDR3 DNA: TGTGCCAGCTCACCCCTGGGACTAGCGGCCACAGATACGCAGTATTTT; CDR3 protein: CASSPLGLAATDTQYF
CDR3 length: 18; V gene: TRBV7-2; clone size: .; J gene: TRBJ2-7; D gene: TRBD2; CDR3 DNA: TGTGCCAGCAGCTTAGTTGGTAATCGGGACTATCAAAAGTACGAGCAGTACTTC; CDR3 protein: CASSLVGNRDYQKYEQYF
CDR3 length: 16; V gene: TRBV6-4; clone size: .; J gene: TRBJ2-5; D gene: TRBD2; CDR3 DNA: TGTGCCAGCAGTGACTCGAGGACTAGCGGGGAAGAGACCCAGTACTTC; CDR3 protein: CASSDSRTSGEETQYF
CDR3 length: 18; V gene: TRBV2; clone size: .; J gene: TRBJ2-7; D gene: TRBD1; CDR3 DNA: TGTGCCAGCAGGGCCGGGACAGGGGGAGCCAGGAGCTCCTACGAGCAGTACTTC; CDR3 protein: CASRAGTGGARSSYEQYF
CDR3 length: 15; V gene: TRBV6-5; clone size: .; J gene: TRBJ1-1; D gene: .; CDR3 DNA: TGTGCCAGCAGGACGCGGGGGGGCGCGGGCACTGAAGCTTTCTTT; CDR3 protein: CASRTRGGAGTEAFF
CDR3 length: 16; V gene: TRBV3-1/TRBV3-2; clone size: .; J gene: TRBJ2-1; D gene: .; CDR3 DNA: TGTGCCAGCAGCCAGGATCAGGCTCGGTCCTACAATGAGCAGTTCTTC; CDR3 protein: CASSQDQARSYNEQFF
CDR3 length: 16; V gene: TRBV7-2; clone size: .; J gene: TRBJ1-3; D gene: TRBD1; CDR3 DNA: TGTGCCAGCAGGAACGACAGGGGGAGGGCTGGAAACACCATATATTTT; CDR3 protein: CASRNDRGRAGNTIYF
CDR3 length: 15; V gene: TRBV3-1/TRBV3-2; clone size: .; J gene: TRBJ1-2; D gene: .; CDR3 DNA: TGTGCCAGCAGCCAATTTTCCGGGGGTGACTATGGCTACACCTTC; CDR3 protein: CASSQFSGGDYGYTF
CDR3 length: 15; V gene: TRBV6-6; clone size: .; J gene: TRBJ2-5; D gene: TRBD1; CDR3 DNA: TGTGCCAGCAGTTACGGGTCCGGACAGGCCAGGACCCAGTACTTC; CDR3 protein: CASSYGSGQARTQYF
CDR3 length: 14; V gene: TRBV7-9; clone size: .; J gene: TRBJ2-2; D gene: .; CDR3 DNA: TGTGCCAGCAGCGCGCAGGGTAACACCGGGGAGCTGTTTTTT; CDR3 protein: CASSAQGNTGELFF
CDR3 length: 17; V gene: TRBV10-3; clone size: .; J gene: TRBJ2-2; D gene: TRBD2; CDR3 DNA: TGTGCCATCAGTTCCGGGACTAGCGGGACGAACACCGGGGAGCTGTTTTTT; CDR3 protein: CAISSGTSGTNTGELFF
CDR3 length: 13; V gene: TRBV7-9; clone size: .; J gene: TRBJ1-2; D gene: .; CDR3 DNA: TGTGCCAGCAGCTTAGGGCAGAACTATGGCTACACCTTC; CDR3 protein: CASSLGQNYGYTF
CDR3 length: 16; V gene: TRBV12-5; clone size: .; J gene: TRBJ2-1; D gene: TRBD2; CDR3 DNA: TGTGCTAGTGGTTTGGCTAGCGGGAGGATAGTAAATGAGCAGTTCTTC; CDR3 protein: CASGLASGRIVNEQFF
CDR3 length: 16; V gene: TRBV7-6; clone size: .; J gene: TRBJ2-7; D gene: TRBD2; CDR3 DNA: TGTGCCAGCAGCTTAGTGGCGGGAGGATCGATCTACGAGCAGTACTTC; CDR3 protein: CASSLVAGGSIYEQYF
CDR3 length: 17; V gene: TRBV11-3; clone size: once; J gene: TRBJ2-2; D gene: .; CDR3 DNA: TGTGCCAGCAGCCCTCTCGAGGGCCCTCGGGACACCGGGGAGCTGTTTTTT; CDR3 protein: CASSPLEGPRDTGELFF
CDR3 length: 16; V gene: TRBV9; clone size: .; J gene: TRBJ1-5; D gene: .; CDR3 DNA: TGTGCCAACCCCCCCCACGGGATGACGAGGTTTCAGCCCCAGCATTTT; CDR3 protein: CANPPHGMTRFQPQHF
CDR3 length: 18; V gene: TRBV2; clone size: .; J gene: TRBJ1-5; D gene: TRBD1; CDR3 DNA: TGTGCCAGCAGTGATTTTGTGGGGACAGGGAATAGCAATCAGCCCCAGCATTTT; CDR3 protein: CASSDFVGTGNSNQPQHF
CDR3 length: 20; V gene: TRBV24-1; clone size: once; J gene: TRBJ2-1; D gene: TRBD2; CDR3 DNA: TGTGCCACCAGTGATTCAACGGGACTAGCGGGAGGGGCGTCCTACAATGAGCAGTTCTTC; CDR3 protein: CATSDSTGLAGGASYNEQFF
CDR3 length: 15; V gene: TRBV3-1/TRBV3-2; clone size: .; J gene: TRBJ2-5; D gene: TRBD1; CDR3 DNA: TGTGCCAGCAGCCCCTGGGACAGGGGGCAGGAGACCCAGTACTTC; CDR3 protein: CASSPWDRGQETQYF
CDR3 length: 14; V gene: TRBV6-6; clone size: .; J gene: TRBJ1-2; D gene: TRBD1; CDR3 DNA: TGTGCCAGCAGCCGACAGGGGGTTTCCTATGGCTACACCTTC; CDR3 protein: CASSRQGVSYGYTF
CDR3 length: 13; V gene: TRBV5-1; clone size: .; J gene: TRBJ1-1; D gene: .; CDR3 DNA: TGCGCCAGCAGTATCACAGGGCCCACTGAAGCTTTCTTT; CDR3 protein: CASSITGPTEAFF
CDR3 length: 12; V gene: TRBV12-3/TRBV12-4; clone size: once; J gene: TRBJ1-2; D gene: .; CDR3 DNA: TGTGCCAGCAGATGGGGAGATGATGGCTACACCTTC; CDR3 protein: CASRWGDDGYTF
CDR3 length: 16; V gene: TRBV19; clone size: .; J gene: TRBJ2-6; D gene: .; CDR3 DNA: TGTGCCAGTCAGCCCGACAGATCCTCTGGGGCCAACGTCCTGACTTTC; CDR3 protein: CASQPDRSSGANVLTF
CDR3 length: 12; V gene: TRBV11-2; clone size: .; J gene: TRBJ2-7; D gene: .; CDR3 DNA: TGTGCCAGCAGCTCTGGGCCCTACGAGCAGTACTTC; CDR3 protein: CASSSGPYEQYF
CDR3 length: 15; V gene: TRBV19; clone size: .; J gene: TRBJ2-7; D gene: TRBD1; CDR3 DNA: TGTGCCACCTCGAAATTGGGACAGGTCAACTACGAGCAGTACTTC; CDR3 protein: CATSKLGQVNYEQYF
CDR3 length: 14; V gene: TRBV19; clone size: once; J gene: TRBJ1-1; D gene: .; CDR3 DNA: TGTGCCAGTACCCTACAGGGTTTGAACACTGAAGCTTTCTTT; CDR3 protein: CASTLQGLNTEAFF
CDR3 length: 15; V gene: TRBV18; clone size: once; J gene: TRBJ1-1; D gene: TRBD1; CDR3 DNA: TGTGCCAGCTCACTAGGACAGGGGTGGGACACTGAAGCTTTCTTT; CDR3 protein: CASSLGQGWDTEAFF
CDR3 length: 15; V gene: TRBV3-1/TRBV3-2; clone size: .; J gene: TRBJ1-1; D gene: .; CDR3 DNA: TGTGCCAGCAGCCAAGAATCGGGTTTTTACACTGAAGCTTTCTTT; CDR3 protein: CASSQESGFYTEAFF
CDR3 length: 14; V gene: TRBV9; clone size: .; J gene: TRBJ1-5; D gene: .; CDR3 DNA: TGTGCCAGCAGCGTAGGAGGGGGGGCCCAGCCCCAGCATTTT; CDR3 protein: CASSVGGGAQPQHF
CDR3 length: 18; V gene: TRBV6-6; clone size: .; J gene: TRBJ2-5; D gene: TRBD2; CDR3 DNA: TGTGCCAGCAGTCGACAAGGAGGGGTAGCGGGGGGAGGAGAGACCCAGTACTTC; CDR3 protein: CASSRQGGVAGGGETQYF
CDR3 length: 13; V gene: TRBV5-6; clone size: .; J gene: TRBJ2-5; D gene: .; CDR3 DNA: TGTGCCAGCAGCCCCGGACAGCTGGAGACCCAGTACTTC; CDR3 protein: CASSPGQLETQYF
CDR3 length: 15; V gene: TRBV5-8; clone size: .; J gene: TRBJ1-5; D gene: .; CDR3 DNA: TGTGCCAGCAGTCTTGACACGGGATTGAATCAGCCCCAGCATTTT; CDR3 protein: CASSLDTGLNQPQHF
CDR3 length: 14; V gene: TRBV5-4; clone size: .; J gene: TRBJ1-2; D gene: .; CDR3 DNA: TGTGCCAGCAGCTTCCCAGGGCGGAACTATGGCTACACCTTC; CDR3 protein: CASSFPGRNYGYTF
CDR3 length: 14; V gene: TRBV9; clone size: .; J gene: TRBJ2-5; D gene: TRBD1; CDR3 DNA: TGTGCCAGCAGCGCGGGGACAGGAGTGGAGACCCAGTACTTC; CDR3 protein: CASSAGTGVETQYF
CDR3 length: 14; V gene: TRBV27; clone size: .; J gene: TRBJ2-2; D gene: TRBD1; CDR3 DNA: TGTGCCAGCAGAGGGACAGGGGGCCCCGGGGAGCTGTTTTTT; CDR3 protein: CASRGTGGPGELFF
CDR3 length: 11; V gene: TRBV19; clone size: .; J gene: TRBJ1-2; D gene: TRBD1; CDR3 DNA: TGTGCCAGTCGGAACAGGGGCGGCTACACCTTC; CDR3 protein: CASRNRGGYTF
CDR3 length: 13; V gene: TRBV7-8; clone size: .; J gene: TRBJ1-2; D gene: .; CDR3 DNA: TGTGCCAGCAGCCCAGGCGGGGGGAATGGCTACACCTTC; CDR3 protein: CASSPGGGNGYTF
CDR3 length: 13; V gene: TRBV30; clone size: .; J gene: TRBJ1-6; D gene: .; CDR3 DNA: TGTGCCTGGAGTGGACAGTATAATTCACCCCTCCACTTT; CDR3 protein: CAWSGQYNSPLHF
CDR3 length: 15; V gene: TRBV5-1; clone size: .; J gene: TRBJ1-1; D gene: TRBD1; CDR3 DNA: TGCGCCAGCAGCTGGGGACAGGGGCGAGGCACTGAAGCTTTCTTT; CDR3 protein: CASSWGQGRGTEAFF
CDR3 length: 15; V gene: TRBV9; clone size: .; J gene: TRBJ2-5; D gene: .; CDR3 DNA: TGTGCCAGCAGCTCAAACACAGGGTTCGTAGAGACCCAGTACTTC; CDR3 protein: CASSSNTGFVETQYF
CDR3 length: 11; V gene: TRBV12-3/TRBV12-4; clone size: .; J gene: TRBJ2-5; D gene: .; CDR3 DNA: TGTGCCAGCAGTCTTGAAGAGACCCAGTACTTC; CDR3 protein: CASSLEETQYF
CDR3 length: 15; V gene: TRBV6-5; clone size: once; J gene: TRBJ2-1; D gene: TRBD1; CDR3 DNA: TGTGCCAGCACGTCCAGGGGACAGGCCTACAATGAGCAGTTCTTC; CDR3 protein: CASTSRGQAYNEQFF
CDR3 length: 14; V gene: TRBV7-2; clone size: .; J gene: TRBJ1-2; D gene: .; CDR3 DNA: TGTGCCAGCAGCTTCAGGGACTCGAACTATGGCTACACCTTC; CDR3 protein: CASSFRDSNYGYTF
CDR3 length: 13; V gene: TRBV27; clone size: .; J gene: TRBJ1-5; D gene: .; CDR3 DNA: TGTGCCAGCAGGGGCCGAGAGGGTCAGCCCCAGCATTTT; CDR3 protein: CASRGREGQPQHF
CDR3 length: 16; V gene: TRBV11-2; clone size: .; J gene: TRBJ2-2; D gene: TRBD1; CDR3 DNA: TGTGCCAGCAGCTTACGCCGGACAGGCGAAGCCGGGGAGCTGTTTTTT; CDR3 protein: CASSLRRTGEAGELFF